The present T cell receptor beta chain was sequenced within a study of CD8+CD57+ T cells in acquired aplastic anemia. Study summary: Sorted CD4+ and CD8+ cell DNA averaged approximately 3.2 ug.

Germline V gene data show CDR1 as ENHRY and CDR2 as SYGVKD. This CDR3 has 13 amino acids. Points on this clonotype: At one end, the junction sequence differs from germline, possibly due to a read error.

All sequencing subjects had displayed CD8+CD57+ cell expansion on flow cytometry. CDR3 and TCR beta VDJ profiling relied on genomic DNA as the template. From the reads, TCRdb called clonotypes with MiXCR, one entry per CDR3 protein. This sample carries just over 200,000 distinct CDR3 sequences, over 55% of them seen once, and the ten largest clones take about 60%. The TCR was taken from a human donor with aplastic anemia. Sequenced input: sorted CD4+, CD8+, or CD8+CD57+ T cells (not recorded which) from PBMCs. This chain uses TRBV10-3 with TRBJ1-2, with D possibly matching TRBD1 (6 bases). The CDR3 spells CASSYSGENGYTF. CDR3 nucleotide sequence: TGTGCCAGCAGTTACTCAGGGGAGAATGGCTACACCTTC.